This T cell receptor (beta chain) was sequenced for a study of shared T cell receptors in the human thymus. Profiled with immunoSEQ multiplex PCR; TCRdb holds only in-frame clones, not every one. The sample shows some 640,000 clones, approximately 87% of them seen only once. This CDR3 is 16 amino acids long. Germline V lookup: CDR1 SGHTA, CDR2 FQGTGA. Trimming took 5 bases from V and 3 from J, leaving 16 bases between them. The sample also formed part of further work on human thymus T cells.

Material for sequencing was thymocytes. The chain joins TRBV7-3 to TRBJ2-2, with D perhaps matching TRBD1 (6 bases). The origin of this receptor is a boy under two years old with a congenital heart defect. CDR3 sequence: CASSPYRVRYTGELFF. In DNA, the CDR3 is TGTGCCAGCAGCCCGTACAGGGTTAGGTACACCGGGGAGCTGTTTTTT. The full variable domain, in which reference TRBV7-3 and TRBJ2-2 provide the parts outside the CDR3, is GAGVSQTPSNKVTEKGKYVELRCDPISGHTALYWYRQSLGQGPEFLIYFQGTGAADDSGLPNDRFFAVRPEGSVSTLKIQRTERGDSAVYLCASSPYRVRYTGELFFGEGSRLTVL.